The source of this TCR beta chain is a study of type 1 regulatory T cells. Study in general: T-allo10 is an in vitro-generated, Tr1-enriched CD4 T cell product specific for alloantigen.

Via MiXCR, TCRdb re-called the reads, giving one row per CDR3 protein. The sample comprises a few thousand distinct CDR3 sequences, under 30% of which are singletons, and approximately 8.4% rests with the top ten. Germline CDR1 is DFQATT and CDR2 is SNEGSKA (reference sequence). V was clipped by 6 bases and J by 3 bases; unmatched bases: 11. The CDR3 contains 16 residues. At least ten counts were recorded for this clonotype. The target antigen is unknown. This receptor was identified in a human donor in good health. The sample was cultured T cells, either the whole culture or a sorted T cell fraction (not recorded which). Subset noted: Tr1-enriched cell product generated in vitro against host alloantigens. This chain connects TRBV20-1 to TRBJ2-1, with 10 bases lining up with TRBD2. CDR3 residues: CSARAAGGKDYNEQFF. Here the CDR3 DNA reads TGCAGTGCGAGGGCAGCGGGAGGGAAGGACTACAATGAGCAGTTCTTC.